This T cell receptor beta chain stems from a study of blood T cell repertoires in COVID-19. Overall study context: Specimens from acute and convalescent COVID-19 originated in the United States, Italy and Spain.

The V end lost 0 bases, the J end lost 0 bases, and 10 bases lay between the germline ends. Germline CDR1 SGHRS, CDR2 YFSETQ. CDR3 length: 16 amino acids. Profiling relied on immunoSEQ multiplex PCR, and the TCRdb table lists in-frame clones only, not all of them. The table lists roughly 180,000 clones, about three quarters of them singletons. What was sequenced was peripheral blood. This clonotype originated in a woman between 50 and 59 years old with active or convalescent COVID-19. The chain couples TRBV5-1 to TRBJ2-1; unclear D gene. The CDR3: CASSLGSRSSYNEQFF. The CDR3 region has the DNA TGCGCCAGCAGCTTGGGCTCTAGGAGCTCCTACAATGAGCAGTTCTTC.